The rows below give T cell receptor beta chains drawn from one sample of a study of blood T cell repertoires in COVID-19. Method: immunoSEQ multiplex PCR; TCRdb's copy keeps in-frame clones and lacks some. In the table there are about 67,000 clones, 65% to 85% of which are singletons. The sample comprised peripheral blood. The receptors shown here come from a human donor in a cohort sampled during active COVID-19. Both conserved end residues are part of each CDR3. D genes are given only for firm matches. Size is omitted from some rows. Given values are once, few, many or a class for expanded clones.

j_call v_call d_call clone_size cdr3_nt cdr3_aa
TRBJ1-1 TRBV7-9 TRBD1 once TGTGCCAGCAGCGCCCGACAGGGGTCCCGGGCTGAAGCTTTCTTT CASSARQGSRAEAFF
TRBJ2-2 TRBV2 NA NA TGTGCCAGCAGTGAAGTACCCGGCACCGGGGAGCTGTTTTTT CASSEVPGTGELFF
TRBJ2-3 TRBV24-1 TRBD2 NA TGTGCCACCAGTGCCCGGGGACTAAGCCCCAAGAGAGATACGCAGTATTTT CATSARGLSPKRDTQYF
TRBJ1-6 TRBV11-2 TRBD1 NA TGTGCCAGCAGCTCCCCAGGGGGTTCCTATAATTCACCCCTCCACTTT CASSSPGGSYNSPLHF
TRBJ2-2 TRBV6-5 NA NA TGTGCCAGCAGCCTAAGCGGCGGGGAGCTGTTTTTT CASSLSGGELFF
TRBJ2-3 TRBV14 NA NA TGTGCCAGCAGCCAAGGCGGACGGGGAAGCACAGATACGCAGTATTTT CASSQGGRGSTDTQYF
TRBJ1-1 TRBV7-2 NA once TGTGCCAGCAGCTCGGAGTCATACACTGAAGCTTTCTTT CASSSESYTEAFF
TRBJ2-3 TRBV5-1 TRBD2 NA TGCGCCAGCAGCTTCATAGCGGGGGGGATTAGCACAGATACGCAGTATTTT CASSFIAGGISTDTQYF
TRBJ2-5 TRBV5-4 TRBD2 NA TGTGCCAGCAGCCCGGGACTAGCGGCAAAAGAGACCCAGTACTTC CASSPGLAAKETQYF
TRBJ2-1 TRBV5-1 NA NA TGCGCCAGCAGCGAAATGCGAGATGAGCAGTTCTTC CASSEMRDEQFF
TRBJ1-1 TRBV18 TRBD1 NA TGTGCCAGCTCACCACCCCAGGGGGCGCGGTGGACTGAAGCTTTCTTT CASSPPQGARWTEAFF
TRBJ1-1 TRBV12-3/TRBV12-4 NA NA TGTGCCAGCAGGGTCAATGGTGGGGAGGCTTTCTTT CASRVNGGEAFF
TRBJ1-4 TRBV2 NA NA TGTGCCAGCAGTGAAGCGGGGGCAGGGAATGAAAAACTGTTTTTT CASSEAGAGNEKLFF
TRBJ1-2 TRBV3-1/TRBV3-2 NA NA TGTGCCAGCAGTCTGGGGGGTAACTATGGCTACACCTTC CASSLGGNYGYTF
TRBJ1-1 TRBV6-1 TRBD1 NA TGTGCCAGCAGTGAAGATTGGACAGGGGCGATGAACACTGAAGCTTTCTTT CASSEDWTGAMNTEAFF
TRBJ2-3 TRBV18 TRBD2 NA TGTGCCAGCTCACCACCAGGACTAGCGGGGGGGCCGAGCACAGATACGCAGTATTTT CASSPPGLAGGPSTDTQYF
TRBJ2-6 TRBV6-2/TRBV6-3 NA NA TGTGCCAGCAGTTTCTCCGGCTCTGGGGCCAACGTCCTGACTTTC CASSFSGSGANVLTF
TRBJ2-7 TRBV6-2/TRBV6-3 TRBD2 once TGTGCCAGCAGTCCGGCCCGGACTAGCGGGGTCGGCGAGCAGTACTTC CASSPARTSGVGEQYF
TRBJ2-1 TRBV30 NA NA TGTGCCTGGAGTTTTGGGCACAATGAGCAGTTCTTC CAWSFGHNEQFF
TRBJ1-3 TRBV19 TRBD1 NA TGTGCCAGTAGCACCGGGACAGGGGGATCTGGAAACACCATATATTTT CASSTGTGGSGNTIYF
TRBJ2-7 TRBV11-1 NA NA TGTGCCAGCAGCCCCACCGGGACAATACAATACGAGCAGTACTTC CASSPTGTIQYEQYF
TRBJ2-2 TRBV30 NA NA TGTGCCTGGAGTTGGGGCAGGGCGGACACCGGGGAGCTGTTTTTT CAWSWGRADTGELFF
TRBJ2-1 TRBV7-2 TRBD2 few TGTGCCAGCAGGCAGACTAGCGGAACCTACAATGAGCAGTTCTTC CASRQTSGTYNEQFF
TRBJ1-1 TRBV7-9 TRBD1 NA TGTGCCAGCAGCTGGGGAAACAGGGGACCGAACACTGAAGCTTTCTTT CASSWGNRGPNTEAFF
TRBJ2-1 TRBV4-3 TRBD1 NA TGCGCCAGCAGCCAAGATTCCCGACAGGGCAACAATGAGCAGTTCTTC CASSQDSRQGNNEQFF
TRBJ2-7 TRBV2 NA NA TGTGCCAGCAAAAAAGGGGAAATTACAAGCTCCTACGAGCAGTACTTC CASKKGEITSSYEQYF
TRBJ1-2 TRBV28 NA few TGTGCCAGCAGATTACAGGGAAGAGCTAACTATGGCTACACCTTC CASRLQGRANYGYTF
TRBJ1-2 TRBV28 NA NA TGTGCCATTAGGGGCATGGGCTACACCTTC CAIRGMGYTF
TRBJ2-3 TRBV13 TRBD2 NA TGTGCCAGCAAGACTAGCGGGGAAGGGGTGGTTACGCAGTATTTT CASKTSGEGVVTQYF
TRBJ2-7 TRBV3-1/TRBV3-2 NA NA TGTGCCAGCAGCCCCTGGGCGGGGAGTCGCTACGAGCAGTACTTC CASSPWAGSRYEQYF
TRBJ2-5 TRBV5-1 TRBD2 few TGCGCCAGCAGAAGCGGGGGGGCAGCTCTGGAGACCCAGTACTTC CASRSGGAALETQYF
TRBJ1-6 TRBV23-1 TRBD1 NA TGCGCCCGCTCTTGGACAGGGCACTATAATTCACCCCTCCACTTT CARSWTGHYNSPLHF
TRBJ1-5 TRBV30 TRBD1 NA TGTGCCTGGACCCGGGGACAGGGTGTTGGGCCCCAGCATTTT CAWTRGQGVGPQHF
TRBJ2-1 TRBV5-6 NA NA TGTGCCAGCAGCTTGGGACGGGGGTACGGTGAGCAGTTCTTC CASSLGRGYGEQFF
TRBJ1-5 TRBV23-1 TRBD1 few TGCGCCAGCAGTCAAAGGGGAGGACAGGGGAGCAATCAGCCCCAGCATTTT CASSQRGGQGSNQPQHF
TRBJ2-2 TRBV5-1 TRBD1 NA TGCGCCAGCAGCGACAGGGGGCGGACCGGGGAGCTGTTTTTT CASSDRGRTGELFF
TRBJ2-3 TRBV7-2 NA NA TGTGCCAGCAGCTTAGCTAGCCCAGATACGCAGTATTTT CASSLASPDTQYF
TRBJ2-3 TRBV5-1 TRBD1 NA TGCGCCAGCAGCTTAACAGGGGGCGCGAACTCAGATACGCAGTATTTT CASSLTGGANSDTQYF
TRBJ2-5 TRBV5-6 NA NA TGTGCCAGCAGCAACAGCAGGGGTTTTATGTGGGAGACCCAGTACTTC CASSNSRGFMWETQYF
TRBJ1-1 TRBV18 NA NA TGTGCCAGCTCACCGCAGGAGAACACTGAAGCTTTCTTT CASSPQENTEAFF
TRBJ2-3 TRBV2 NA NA TGTGCCAGCAGATTACAGGGTGGGACAGATACGCAGTATTTT CASRLQGGTDTQYF